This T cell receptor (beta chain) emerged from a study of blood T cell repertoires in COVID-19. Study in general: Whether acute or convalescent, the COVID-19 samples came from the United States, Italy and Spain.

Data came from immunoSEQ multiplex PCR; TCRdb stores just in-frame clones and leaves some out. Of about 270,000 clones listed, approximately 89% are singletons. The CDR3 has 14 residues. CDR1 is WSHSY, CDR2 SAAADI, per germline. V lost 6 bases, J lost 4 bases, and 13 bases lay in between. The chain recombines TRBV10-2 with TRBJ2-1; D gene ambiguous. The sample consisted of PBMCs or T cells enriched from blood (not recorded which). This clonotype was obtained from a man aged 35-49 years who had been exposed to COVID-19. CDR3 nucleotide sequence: TGCGCCAGCAGAAGATTTAGCAGTTACAATGAGCAGTTCTTC. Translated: CASRRFSSYNEQFF.